Listed here are 18 T cell receptor beta chains from one sample, sequenced in a study of blood T cell repertoires in COVID-19. The data were produced by immunoSEQ multiplex PCR, yet TCRdb's version contains in-frame clones alone and is incomplete. The data contain tens of thousands of clones, over 60% of them singletons. Material for sequencing was peripheral blood. These receptors were taken from a human donor in a cohort sampled during active COVID-19.

The chain is built from TRBV5-6 and TRBJ2-1; 8 bases are a match to TRBD1. CDR1 and CDR2 (germline): SGHDT, YYEEEE. The CDR3 loop spans 14 amino acids. Germline trimming cut 3 bases from V and 5 bases from J; bases unmatched to any gene: 4. Written as DNA, the CDR3 is TGTGCCAGCAGCTGGGACAGGAAAGACAATGAGCAGTTCTTC. It encodes CASSWDRKDNEQFF.

J is TRBJ2-3 and V is TRBV5-4; D is possibly TRBD1 (5 bases). Germline loops: CDR1 SGHNT, CDR2 YYREEE (reference sequence). CDR3 length: 15 amino acids. With 4 bases removed from V and 4 bases from J, the gap between germline ends came to 16 bases. The CDR3, as DNA: TGTGCCAGCAGCATAAGTTGGGGCGGAGCAGATACGCAGTATTTT. Protein: CASSISWGGADTQYF.

V usage is TRBV28 and J usage is TRBJ2-7; possibly TRBD1 for D (6 bases). The V and J ends lost 3 bases and 5 bases respectively, with 14 bases between them. CDR3 size: 14 residues. Germline V lookup: CDR1 MDHEN, CDR2 SYDVKM. The CDR3 sequence: CASSLFTGSNEQYF. CDR3 sequence (DNA): TGTGCCAGCAGTTTGTTTACAGGGAGCAACGAGCAGTACTTC. The full variable domain, its missing parts supplied by reference TRBV28 and TRBJ2-7, is DVKVTQSSRYLVKRTGEKVFLECVQDMDHENMFWYRQDPGLGLRLIYFSYDVKMKEKGDIPEGYSVSREKKERFSLILESASTNQTSMYLCASSLFTGSNEQYFGPGTRLTVT.

The chain is built from TRBV24-1 and TRBJ2-3, with D possibly matching TRBD2 (5 bases). The CDR3 covers 16 residues. Germline V gene sequence: CDR1 KGHDR, CDR2 SFDVKD. The V gene lost 1 base and the J gene lost 0 bases, with 10 bases spanning the gap. This CDR3 is CATSDFRGSSTDTQYF. The CDR3 DNA is TGTGCCACCAGTGATTTTCGAGGGTCTAGCACAGATACGCAGTATTTT.

V gene TRBV15 combines with J gene TRBJ2-7, with a weak D call TRBD1 (6 bases). Germline CDR1 LNHNV, CDR2 YYDKDF (reference sequence). Trimming shortened V by 0 bases and J by 5 bases, and 17 bases separated the two germline ends. CDR3 size: 16 residues. In DNA, the CDR3 is TGTGCCACCAGCAGAGAGATCCCGACAGGAGGCAACGAGCAGTACTTC. Protein product: CATSREIPTGGNEQYF.

The gene calls are TRBV4-1 and TRBJ1-4; a possible D gene is TRBD1 (5 bases). The CDR3 extends over 16 amino acids. Per germline, CDR1 MGHRA and CDR2 YSYEKL. V lost 1 base to trimming and J lost 6 bases, with 15 bases between them. CDR3 sequence: CASSQGAGGEDEKLFF. In DNA form, the CDR3 reads TGCGCCAGCAGCCAAGGTGCGGGGGGTGAAGATGAAAAACTGTTTTTT.

In its sample, this clone was seen once. V is TRBV19 and J is TRBJ2-1; 9 bases fit TRBD1. The length of the CDR3 is 16 residues. Germline CDR1 LNHDA, CDR2 SQIVND (reference sequence). Trimming at V came to 2 bases and at J to 8 bases, leaving 10 bases not matched to a gene. The DNA for the CDR3 is TGTGCCAGTAGTATATCCGGGACAGGGAAAGCCGATGAGCAGTTCTTC. This codes for CASSISGTGKADEQFF.

The gene calls are TRBV18 and TRBJ2-7, with D perhaps TRBD1 (5 bases). CDR3 length equals 15 residues. The germline V gene encodes CDR1 KGHSH and CDR2 LQKENI. V was cut by 3 bases and J by 5 bases, with 17 bases left in between. DNA for the CDR3: TGTGCCAGCTCACCCACACAGGTCTCCACGGACGAGCAGTACTTC. Its protein product is CASSPTQVSTDEQYF. Looking up the rest from reference TRBV18 and TRBJ2-7 gives the full variable domain: NAGVMQNPRHLVRRRGQEARLRCSPMKGHSHVYWYRQLPEEGLKFMVYLQKENIIDESGMPKERFSAEFPKEGPSILRIQQVVRGDSAAYFCASSPTQVSTDEQYFGPGTRLTVT.

This chain uses TRBV18 with TRBJ1-5, with 9 nucleotides matching TRBD1. CDR1 is KGHSH and CDR2 is LQKENI in the germline V gene. The CDR3 runs to 14 residues. Trimming at V came to 6 bases and at J to 4 bases, leaving 4 bases not matched to a gene. In nucleotides, the CDR3 is TGTGCCAGCTCGCCAGGACAGGGGAATCAGCCCCAGCATTTT. This translates into CASSPGQGNQPQHF.

J is TRBJ2-7 and V is TRBV5-5; D unclear. Germline assignment: CDR1 SGHKS and CDR2 YYEKEE (reference sequence). Trimming left V 4 bases short and J 6 bases short, with 14 bases between. This CDR3 spans 13 amino acids. This CDR3 reads CASSLQLTGEQYF. CDR3 coding DNA: TGTGCCAGCAGCCTCCAATTGACGGGCGAGCAGTACTTC. The full variable domain, its missing parts supplied by reference TRBV5-5 and TRBJ2-7, is DAGVTQSPTHLIKTRGQQVTLRCSPISGHKSVSWYQQVLGQGPQFIFQYYEKEERGRGNFPDRFSARQFPNYSSELNVNALLLGDSALYLCASSLQLTGEQYFGPGTRLTVT.

This chain links TRBV10-2 with TRBJ2-1; D call uncertain. This CDR3 has 15 residues. Germline V gene data show CDR1 as WSHSY and CDR2 as SAAADI. V gave up 4 bases and J gave up 2 bases, with 12 bases separating them. The CDR3 DNA is TGCGCCAGCAGTGTAACGGTCCTTACCTACAATGAGCAGTTCTTC. This sequence encodes CASSVTVLTYNEQFF.

This chain uses TRBV27 with TRBJ2-1; 11 positions match TRBD2. J lost 2 bases, V lost 5 bases, and 2 bases had no gene match. CDR1 is MNHEY and CDR2 is SMNVEV in the germline V gene (reference sequence). The CDR3 runs 15 residues. The DNA for the CDR3 is TGTGCCAGCAGTCTAGCGGGGGGTACCTACAATGAGCAGTTCTTC. Residues: CASSLAGGTYNEQFF.

The chain uses TRBV2 and TRBJ2-2, with 9 bases fitting TRBD1. The CDR3 covers 16 residues. V trimming: 7 bases; J trimming: 4 bases; junction bases outside the gene matches: 10. Germline V gives CDR1 SNHLY, CDR2 FYNNEI. CDR3 nucleotides: TGTGCCAGCACCGGCGACAGGGGGGGATTCACCGGGGAGCTGTTTTTT. Protein sequence: CASTGDRGGFTGELFF.

The rearrangement joins TRBV9 to TRBJ1-1, with TRBD1 matching over 12 bases. Per the germline V gene, CDR1 is SGDLS and CDR2 is YYNGEE. This CDR3 spans 17 amino acids. With V trimmed by 2 bases and J by 6 bases, 11 bases remained unmatched. The CDR3 DNA reads as TGTGCCAGCAGCGTCCTACGGGACAGGGGGCCAATGGCTGAAGCTTTCTTT. It specifies CASSVLRDRGPMAEAFF.

The rearrangement uses TRBV6-6 and TRBJ2-7; 12 nucleotides align to TRBD2. CDR3 length: 16 residues. The V and J ends lost 7 bases and 3 bases, in that order; junction bases with no gene match: 10. From germline, CDR1 is MNHNY and CDR2 SVGAGI (reference sequence). CDR3: CASTGEGTSGYYEQYF. The DNA of the CDR3 is TGTGCCAGCACAGGAGAAGGGACTAGCGGGTACTACGAGCAGTACTTC.

The chain carries TRBV14 and TRBJ1-2; D not certain. The CDR3 contains 11 residues. From germline, CDR1 is SGHDN and CDR2 FVKESK. V shed 5 bases and J shed 7 bases, with 8 bases lying between them. CDR3 amino acids: CASSGASGYTF. Written as DNA, the CDR3 is TGTGCCAGCAGCGGAGCCAGTGGCTACACCTTC.

The V call is TRBV27, the J call TRBJ1-6, with no clear D. The CDR3 is 14 amino acids. The germline V gene encodes CDR1 MNHEY and CDR2 SMNVEV (reference sequence). V was shortened by 6 bases and J by 0 bases, with 6 bases between the two germline ends. The CDR3 nucleotides read TGTGCCAGCAGAGAGAGCTCCTATAATTCACCCCTCCACTTT. This gives the protein CASRESSYNSPLHF.

The chain uses TRBV11-3 and TRBJ2-3; D is undetermined. The CDR3 is 14 residues long. Germline CDR1 SGHNT, CDR2 YENEEA. V was cut by 1 base and J by 6 bases, with 11 bases left in between. DNA of the CDR3: TGTGCCAGCAGCTTAGGGCGCGCGACTGATACGCAGTATTTT. Its protein is CASSLGRATDTQYF.